This T cell receptor (beta chain) appears in the sequencing data of a study of blood T cell repertoires in COVID-19. Whole-study context: Acute and convalescent COVID-19 specimens originated in the United States, Italy and Spain. PBMCs, B-cell-depleted T cells, or T cells were the source of the cDNA or gDNA that made up the material.

Source study methods: Researchers report that nucleated cell counts were estimated from reference gene primer amplification. Using immunoSEQ multiplex PCR, the repertoire was profiled, and TCRdb retains in-frame clones only, with some absent. V and J calls and clone size are as listed in that table; D and trimming were resolved from the DNA. The sample gives roughly 180,000 clones, 80% to 85% of which show up once; roughly 13% is in the top ten. CDR3 size: 14 residues. The V end lost 2 bases, the J end lost 2 bases, and 9 bases lay between the germline ends. Germline CDR1 is WSHSY and CDR2 is SAAADI. The cohort comprised adults aged 18 to 89 years residing in about two dozen US areas.

The genes are TRBV10-2 and TRBJ1-1; no clear D. This receptor was taken from a woman aged 60-75 years who had recovered from COVID-19. Material for sequencing was PBMCs or T cells enriched from blood (not recorded which). The CDR3 sequence is CASSERRINTEAFF. The CDR3 region has the DNA TGCGCCAGCAGTGAGAGGCGGATCAACACTGAAGCTTTCTTT.